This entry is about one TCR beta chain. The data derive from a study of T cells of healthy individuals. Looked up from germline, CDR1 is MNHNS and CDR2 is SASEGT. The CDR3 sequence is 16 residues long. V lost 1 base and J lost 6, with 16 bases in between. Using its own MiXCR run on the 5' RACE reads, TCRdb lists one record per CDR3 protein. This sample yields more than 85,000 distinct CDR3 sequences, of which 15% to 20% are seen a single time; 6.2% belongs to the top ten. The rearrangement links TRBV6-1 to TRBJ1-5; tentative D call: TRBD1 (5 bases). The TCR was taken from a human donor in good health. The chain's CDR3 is CASSEEGGVGSQPQHF. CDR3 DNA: TGTGCCAGCAGTGAAGAAGGAGGGGTAGGTAGTCAGCCCCAGCATTTT.